This T cell receptor (beta chain) was sequenced for a study of T cells in Graves' hyperthyroidism and ophthalmopathy. The CDR3 covers 15 residues. The V and J ends lost 2 bases and 1 base, in that order; junction bases with no gene match: 2. Germline-derived CDR1 and CDR2 are MNHNS and SASEGT. Hyperthyroidism patients were newly diagnosed, had disease duration under 2 months, and were aged 18 to 65 years. Regions amplified from RNA transcripts were the TCR beta CDR3 regions. RT-PCR in the first round (using the HTBI primer set) targeted the TCR CDR3. TCRdb passed the multiplex PCR reads through MiXCR, listing each CDR3 protein once. The data hold more than 350,000 distinct CDR3 sequences, with just under 15% observed a single time.

The source material was blood. The V gene is TRBV6-1, the J gene TRBJ2-3; 8 positions match TRBD1. The receptor was isolated from a woman in her twenties or thirties with Graves' hyperthyroidism. In DNA, the CDR3 is TGTGCCAGCAGTGAATGGGGACAGGGCACAGATACGCAGTATTTT. As protein: CASSEWGQGTDTQYF.